This TCR beta chain comes out of a study of vaccination and CD4 T cells after COVID-19. Sequence data for DNA of cultured CD4+ T cells were generated by the Oncomine TCR Beta short-read assay. Genomic DNA was isolated from CD4+ T cells that had been cultured. TCRdb independently ran MiXCR on the PCR reads; one entry per CDR3 protein. The data contain approximately 11,000 distinct CDR3 sequences, around 30% of them singletons. For this clonotype: Antigen: not known.

V shed 7 bases and J shed 3 bases, with 12 bases lying between them. The CDR3 sequence is 14 residues long. Per the germline V gene, CDR1 is LNHNV and CDR2 is YYDKDF (reference sequence). Documented treatment: roughly 10-day PBMC culture with coronavirus spike peptide pools or control peptides (ViraFEST assay). Using peptide pools, antigen-specific T cells were expanded in ViraFEST before TCRs were sequenced. The sequenced sample was cultured CD4+ T cells from blood. This chain connects TRBV15 to TRBJ1-4, with TRBD1 as a possible D gene (6 bases). This TCR came from a human donor with COVID-19. The CDR3 loop is CATKRGWANEKLFF. CDR3 nucleotide sequence: TGTGCCACCAAGAGGGGGTGGGCTAATGAAAAACTGTTTTTT.